The rows below give T cell receptor beta chains drawn from one sample of a study of T cells after posttransplantation cyclophosphamide. Libraries were prepared by immunoSEQ multiplex PCR; TCRdb keeps only in-frame clonotypes and omits some of them. The repertoire consists of about 25,000 clones, none detected only once. The source material was PBMCs, sampled after allogeneic stem cell transplant with posttransplant cyclophosphamide. The receptors originated from a young adult male patient who received an allogeneic stem cell transplant from a related donor, was CMV-positive, and had no GVHD. Some T cells may be graft donor cells. The CDR3 runs from the conserved cysteine through the conserved F or W. D genes are given only for firm matches. Only some rows state a clone size, as once, few, many or a class for expanded clones.

CDR3 DNA: TGTGCCAGCAGCTTAGTGGGCCCTGGAAACACCATATATTTT
CDR3 protein: CASSLVGPGNTIYF
J gene: TRBJ1-3
D gene: -
clone size: many
V gene: TRBV7-9

CDR3 DNA: TGTGCCAGCAGCTCCGGACTAGCGGGAGGTTACGAGCAGTACTTC
CDR3 protein: CASSSGLAGGYEQYF
J gene: TRBJ2-7
D gene: TRBD2
clone size: many
V gene: TRBV11-3

CDR3 DNA: TGTGCCAGCAGCCGACCGGGACTAGAAATAAAAAAGTTCTTC
CDR3 protein: CASSRPGLEIKKFF
J gene: TRBJ2-1
D gene: TRBD2
clone size: many
V gene: TRBV7-2

CDR3 DNA: TGCGCCAGCAGCCAAACCGGACAGGGGGCGTTGGGCTACACCTTC
CDR3 protein: CASSQTGQGALGYTF
J gene: TRBJ1-2
D gene: TRBD1
clone size: many
V gene: TRBV4-3

CDR3 DNA: TGTGCCAGCAGCTACAGGGACGCGACCTACGAGCAGTACTTC
CDR3 protein: CASSYRDATYEQYF
J gene: TRBJ2-7
D gene: -
clone size: many
V gene: TRBV11-2

CDR3 DNA: TGCGCCAGCAGCCACCGGGACAGGGTTCGGAATGAGCAGTTCTTC
CDR3 protein: CASSHRDRVRNEQFF
J gene: TRBJ2-1
D gene: TRBD1
clone size: many
V gene: TRBV5-1

CDR3 DNA: TGCGCCAGCAGCTTGTGGGACACGAACACTGAAGCTTTCTTT
CDR3 protein: CASSLWDTNTEAFF
J gene: TRBJ1-1
D gene: -
clone size: many
V gene: TRBV5-1

CDR3 DNA: TGTGCCAGCGGCTGGACAGGGATGAACGAAAAACTGTTTTTT
CDR3 protein: CASGWTGMNEKLFF
J gene: TRBJ1-4
D gene: TRBD1
clone size: many
V gene: TRBV2

CDR3 DNA: TGTGCCAGCAGCCTCAGGGCCGCCTATAATTCACCCCTCCACTTT
CDR3 protein: CASSLRAAYNSPLHF
J gene: TRBJ1-6
D gene: -
clone size: many
V gene: TRBV7-6

CDR3 DNA: TGTGCCAGCAGCCTAACCGGGACAGGGGGCTTGAATGAGCAGTTCTTC
CDR3 protein: CASSLTGTGGLNEQFF
J gene: TRBJ2-1
D gene: TRBD1
clone size: many
V gene: TRBV7-2

CDR3 DNA: TGTGCCAGCAGCGCAACGGACAGGGTGGAGGTCGGAAACATTCAGTACTTC
CDR3 protein: CASSATDRVEVGNIQYF
J gene: TRBJ2-4
D gene: TRBD1
clone size: many
V gene: TRBV7-2

CDR3 DNA: TGTGCCAGCAGTTCCCGGGACAGGGGACAGCCCCAGCATTTT
CDR3 protein: CASSSRDRGQPQHF
J gene: TRBJ1-5
D gene: TRBD1
clone size: many
V gene: TRBV25-1

CDR3 DNA: TGTGCCAGCAGTTCCGAGTGGGAGGGTGGAAACACCATATATTTT
CDR3 protein: CASSSEWEGGNTIYF
J gene: TRBJ1-3
D gene: -
clone size: many
V gene: TRBV28

CDR3 DNA: TGCGCCAGCAGCCAAGCGAGCGGTCAGTACTATGGCTACACCTTC
CDR3 protein: CASSQASGQYYGYTF
J gene: TRBJ1-2
D gene: -
clone size: many
V gene: TRBV4-3

CDR3 DNA: TGCGCCAGCAGCCTGCTGGGGGGAGCCACTGAAGCTTTCTTT
CDR3 protein: CASSLLGGATEAFF
J gene: TRBJ1-1
D gene: -
clone size: many
V gene: TRBV5-1

CDR3 DNA: TGTGCCTGTCATAGCGGAAATGAGCAGTTCTTC
CDR3 protein: CACHSGNEQFF
J gene: TRBJ2-1
D gene: -
clone size: many
V gene: TRBV30

CDR3 DNA: TGCGCCAGCAGCTCCGCACCACAGGGGAGGAACACTGAAGCTTTCTTT
CDR3 protein: CASSSAPQGRNTEAFF
J gene: TRBJ1-1
D gene: TRBD1
clone size: many
V gene: TRBV5-1

CDR3 DNA: TGTGCCAGCACGGGGTTTACTGAAGCTTTCTTT
CDR3 protein: CASTGFTEAFF
J gene: TRBJ1-1
D gene: -
clone size: many
V gene: TRBV7-9

CDR3 DNA: TGTGCCAGTAGTACCGGGACAGGGGGCGCGAGAGCTGAAAAACTGTTTTTT
CDR3 protein: CASSTGTGGARAEKLFF
J gene: TRBJ1-4
D gene: TRBD1
clone size: many
V gene: TRBV19

CDR3 DNA: TGTGCCAGCAGCACCAGGGAAAGAAATGAGCAGTTCTTC
CDR3 protein: CASSTRERNEQFF
J gene: TRBJ2-1
D gene: -
clone size: many
V gene: TRBV13

CDR3 DNA: TGTGCCAGCAGCTCGATTTTTCAGGGTAACACTGAAGCTTTCTTT
CDR3 protein: CASSSIFQGNTEAFF
J gene: TRBJ1-1
D gene: -
clone size: many
V gene: TRBV7-8

CDR3 DNA: TGCGCCAGCAGTGAAAAAAGGGGGACCCACGCGAACACCGGGGAGCTGTTTTTT
CDR3 protein: CASSEKRGTHANTGELFF
J gene: TRBJ2-2
D gene: -
clone size: many
V gene: TRBV10-1

CDR3 DNA: TGTGCCAGCAGCTTAGGGGCCCACGTTTCCTTACCCAAAAACATTCAGTACTTC
CDR3 protein: CASSLGAHVSLPKNIQYF
J gene: TRBJ2-4
D gene: -
clone size: many
V gene: TRBV7-9

CDR3 DNA: TGTGCCAGCAGCCCCGACAGGTGGCAAGAGACCCAGTACTTC
CDR3 protein: CASSPDRWQETQYF
J gene: TRBJ2-5
D gene: -
clone size: many
V gene: TRBV5-4

CDR3 DNA: TGTGCCAGCAGCATCTTCCCCGCGACTAGCTACGAGCAGTACTTC
CDR3 protein: CASSIFPATSYEQYF
J gene: TRBJ2-7
D gene: -
clone size: many
V gene: TRBV13

CDR3 DNA: TGTGCCAGCAGCACCCCTGGGGGGTGGAACACTGAAGCTTTCTTT
CDR3 protein: CASSTPGGWNTEAFF
J gene: TRBJ1-1
D gene: -
clone size: many
V gene: TRBV6-5

CDR3 DNA: TGTGCCAGCAGCCCCTCCGACAGGGGGTCTGAGACCCAGTACTTC
CDR3 protein: CASSPSDRGSETQYF
J gene: TRBJ2-5
D gene: TRBD1
clone size: few
V gene: TRBV16

CDR3 DNA: TGTGCCAGCAGCGTCGGTAGGGGCAGGGTGGTGGAGACCCAGTACTTC
CDR3 protein: CASSVGRGRVVETQYF
J gene: TRBJ2-5
D gene: -
clone size: -
V gene: TRBV13

CDR3 DNA: TGTGCCAGCAGCTTAGGGACAGGCACTGAAGCTTTCTTT
CDR3 protein: CASSLGTGTEAFF
J gene: TRBJ1-1
D gene: TRBD1
clone size: many
V gene: TRBV11-2

CDR3 DNA: TGTGCCAGCAGTTTAGGGGCAGGGGAGACCCAGTACTTC
CDR3 protein: CASSLGAGETQYF
J gene: TRBJ2-5
D gene: -
clone size: many
V gene: TRBV27

CDR3 DNA: TGTGTCAGAAGCCTGAGATCCTTCTATGGCTACACCTTC
CDR3 protein: CVRSLRSFYGYTF
J gene: TRBJ1-2
D gene: -
clone size: many
V gene: TRBV7-5

CDR3 DNA: TGTGTCAGTATTCCTGAAACCGGGACAGGGAGTGGCTACACCTTC
CDR3 protein: CVSIPETGTGSGYTF
J gene: TRBJ1-2
D gene: TRBD1
clone size: few
V gene: TRBV19

CDR3 DNA: TGTGCCAGCAGCCCAAGAAGACGACTAGCGGGTTTGGAGACCCAGTACTTC
CDR3 protein: CASSPRRRLAGLETQYF
J gene: TRBJ2-5
D gene: TRBD2
clone size: many
V gene: TRBV27